This is a list of T cell receptor beta chains from one sample in a study of blood T cell repertoires in COVID-19. Produced via immunoSEQ multiplex PCR; TCRdb's table is partial and in-frame only. The sample has 350,000 to 400,000 clones, roughly 90% seen once. The sample taken for sequencing was PBMCs or T cells enriched from blood (not recorded which). The receptors stem from a woman aged 25-40 years with acute COVID-19. The CDR3 runs from the conserved cysteine through the conserved F or W. A D gene is named only where the DNA matches it firmly. Only some rows state a clone size, as once, few, many or a class for expanded clones.

. | TRBJ1-3 | TRBV3-1/TRBV3-2 | . | CASRASSGNTIYF | TGTGCCAGCAGAGCTAGCTCTGGAAACACCATATATTTT
. | TRBJ1-5 | TRBV19 | once | CAHQTRTAKDQPQHF | TGTGCCCACCAAACTCGGACAGCCAAAGATCAGCCCCAGCATTTT
TRBD1 | TRBJ2-2 | TRBV12-5 | . | CASGLGTGGSGELFF | TGTGCTAGTGGTTTGGGAACAGGGGGCTCCGGGGAGCTGTTTTTT
TRBD1 | TRBJ1-1 | TRBV9 | . | CASSVGGGQGNTEAFF | TGTGCCAGCAGCGTAGGAGGGGGACAGGGGAACACTGAAGCTTTCTTT
TRBD1 | TRBJ1-2 | TRBV29-1 | . | CSVGQGDRSGYTF | TGCAGCGTGGGCCAGGGGGACCGTTCTGGCTACACCTTC
. | TRBJ2-3 | TRBV11-3 | . | CASSPSSLRDTQYF | TGTGCCAGCAGCCCCTCTAGCCTCCGCGATACGCAGTATTTT
. | TRBJ1-2 | TRBV5-1 | . | CASSLILTGFYGYTF | TGCGCCAGCAGCTTGATCTTAACGGGATTCTATGGCTACACCTTC
TRBD1 | TRBJ2-6 | TRBV19 | . | CASVDPGGVSGANVLTF | TGTGCCAGCGTGGACCCAGGGGGAGTCTCTGGGGCCAACGTCCTGACTTTC
. | TRBJ1-3 | TRBV24-1 | . | CATSDPGSGNTIYF | TGTGCCACCAGTGACCCGGGTTCTGGAAACACCATATATTTT
TRBD1 | TRBJ1-4 | TRBV6-5 | once | CASSWDRGNEKLFF | TGTGCCAGCAGTTGGGACAGGGGGAATGAAAAACTGTTTTTT
. | TRBJ1-5 | TRBV12-3/TRBV12-4 | . | CASSSGNQPQHF | TGTGCCAGCAGTTCAGGAAATCAGCCCCAGCATTTT
TRBD1 | TRBJ1-2 | TRBV5-1 | . | CASSLGGTELNYGYTF | TGCGCCAGCAGCTTGGGGGGGACAGAACTCAACTATGGCTACACCTTC
. | TRBJ1-1 | TRBV5-8 | . | CASSLVGAAFF | TGTGCCAGCAGCTTAGTGGGGGCAGCTTTCTTT
TRBD2 | TRBJ2-3 | TRBV29-1 | . | CSVVRLAGRNTDTQYF | TGCAGCGTTGTTCGCCTAGCGGGGAGAAACACAGATACGCAGTATTTT
TRBD2 | TRBJ2-1 | TRBV2 | . | CASGLAGGFIEQFF | TGTGCCAGCGGACTAGCGGGGGGATTTATAGAGCAGTTCTTC
TRBD1 | TRBJ2-3 | TRBV19 | . | CASSMGTEISTDTQYF | TGTGCCAGTAGTATGGGGACAGAGATTAGCACAGATACGCAGTATTTT
. | TRBJ1-6 | TRBV3-1/TRBV3-2 | . | CASSNSQQGTPLHF | TGTGCCAGCAGCAACTCCCAGCAGGGTACGCCCCTCCACTTT
. | TRBJ2-2 | TRBV7-2 | . | CASSSHWSNTGELFF | TGTGCCAGCAGCTCACATTGGTCTAACACCGGGGAGCTGTTTTTT
TRBD2 | TRBJ2-3 | TRBV14 | . | CASSQGAGGRQGNTDTQYF | TGTGCCAGCAGCCAAGGAGCGGGGGGTCGCCAGGGGAACACAGATACGCAGTATTTT